One sample yielded the 25 T cell receptor beta chains listed below, sequenced in a study of T and B cells in COVID-19 patients. Blood genomic DNA input for TRB amplification was 250-500 ng. Multiplex PCR with BIOMED2 TRB-A/B primer pools amplified TRB rearrangements. A single record per CDR3 protein comes from TCRdb applying MiXCR to the multiplex PCR reads. The table includes approximately 4,600 distinct CDR3 sequences, 28% detected once. Sequenced sample: blood. These receptors were collected from a human donor with active COVID-19.

V and J are TRBV5-1 and TRBJ1-4; D is unclear. The V end lost 4 bases, the J end lost 5 bases, and 18 bases lay between the germline ends. The CDR3 sequence is 16 residues long. The germline gives CDR1 SGHRS, CDR2 YFSETQ. Written as DNA, the CDR3 is TGCGCCAGCAGCCCCGATGGAACAAACGGGAATGAAAAACTGTTTTTT. Translating gives CASSPDGTNGNEKLFF.

By share of the sample, this clonotype is medium-sized. The chain employs TRBV27 and TRBJ2-7; 7 nucleotides line up with TRBD1. V lost 5 bases to trimming and J lost 3 bases; unmatched junction nucleotides: 7. Germline V lookup: CDR1 MNHEY, CDR2 SMNVEV (reference sequence). This CDR3 is built from 14 residues. The CDR3 region is CASSPPGQDYEQYF. CDR3 coding DNA: TGTGCCAGCAGTCCGCCCGGACAGGACTACGAGCAGTACTTC.

This clonotype is medium-sized in the sample. This chain links TRBV30 with TRBJ2-2, with TRBD2 matching 8 bases. Germline CDR1 and CDR2: GTSNPN and SVGIG (reference sequence). The CDR3 is 17 residues long. V dropped 5 bases and J dropped 0; count of bases not matched to a gene: 11. CDR3 loop: CAWSGLAGSSNTGELFF. The CDR3 region has the DNA TGTGCCTGGTCTGGGCTAGCGGGTTCTTCGAACACCGGGGAGCTGTTTTTT.

The chain uses TRBV7-9 and TRBJ2-3, with no clear D. V was trimmed by 9 bases and J by 3 bases, leaving 10 bases between them. This CDR3 has 12 residues. CDR1 is SEHNR and CDR2 is FQNEAQ in the germline V gene (reference sequence). CDR3 nucleotides: TGTGCCAGGGGCGAGGTAACAGATACGCAGTATTTT. Protein product: CARGEVTDTQYF.

CDR3 loop: CSVPTVAGGPGTDTQYF. The CDR3 DNA follows: TGCAGCGTCCCAACCGTAGCGGGAGGGCCCGGGACAGATACGCAGTATTTT. This chain links TRBV29-1 with TRBJ2-3; 11 bases agree with TRBD2. Trimming took 6 bases from V and 3 from J; bases not matched to a gene: 14. This CDR3 comprises 17 residues. Germline lookup yields CDR1 SQVTM and CDR2 ANQGSEA.

Within the sample, this clonotype is medium-sized. The chain joins TRBV15 to TRBJ2-3, with TRBD2 matching over 8 bases. The CDR3 has 15 residues. Germline V gene data show CDR1 as LNHNV and CDR2 as YYDKDF (reference sequence). J was trimmed by 4 bases and V by 8 bases; bases with no gene match: 11. The CDR3, as DNA: TGTGCCACCCCCCTACTAGCGGAAATCGCAGATACGCAGTATTTT. Residues: CATPLLAEIADTQYF. Full variable domain (missing parts from reference TRBV15 and TRBJ2-3): DAMVIQNPRYQVTQFGKPVTLSCSQTLNHNVMYWYQQKSSQAPKLLFHYYDKDFNNEADTPDNFQSRRPNTSFCFLDIRSPGLGDTAMYLCATPLLAEIADTQYFGPGTRLTVL.

The chain recombines TRBV7-9 with TRBJ2-5; TRBD1 might be the D (7 bases). The CDR3 length is 17 residues. From germline, CDR1 is SEHNR and CDR2 FQNEAQ (reference sequence). The V end lost 1 base, the J end lost 7 bases, and 22 bases lay between the germline ends. CDR3 coding DNA: TGTGCCAGCAGCTTAGATGGGGGGACAGCTCTGGCGGGGACCCAGTACTTC. Translated, it gives CASSLDGGTALAGTQYF.

The V call is TRBV6-2 or TRBV6-3, the J call TRBJ1-1; TRBD1 aligns across 7 bases. The J segment lost 4 bases and the V segment lost 6 bases, leaving 8 bases of the junction unmatched. The CDR3 spans 14 residues. Germline CDR1 is MNHEY and CDR2 is SVGEGT. The CDR3 DNA reads as TGTGCCAGCAGAGAACAGGGGTTCGGCACTGAAGCTTTCTTT. Its protein is CASREQGFGTEAFF.

The chain has TRBV7-9 and TRBJ1-5; D gene unclear. Trimming removed 2 bases at V and 8 bases at J, with 7 bases between. The CDR3 is 12 residues long. Germline-derived CDR1 and CDR2 are SEHNR and FQNEAQ (reference sequence). The DNA of the CDR3 is TGTGCCAGCAGCTTAAATCGTGAGCCCCAGCATTTT. Translation: CASSLNREPQHF.

This clonotype was seen more than once but under ten times. A read error may account for a junction end that differs from germline. CDR3 nucleotides: TGTGCTAGCAGCTTAGGGACGCCGAGGTACAATGAGCAGTTCTTC. As protein: CASSLGTPRYNEQFF. V and J are TRBV7-7 and TRBJ2-1; D may correspond to TRBD1 or TRBD2 (5 bases each). This CDR3 contains 15 residues. Germline CDR1 is SSHAT and CDR2 is FNYEAQ (reference sequence).

In its sample, this clonotype was seen a few times. The chain is built from TRBV20-1 and TRBJ2-3; D not resolved. The CDR3 has 14 amino acids. Germline lookup yields CDR1 DFQATT and CDR2 SNEGSKA (reference sequence). V dropped 5 bases and J dropped 2 bases, with 14 bases sitting between them. CDR3 nucleotide sequence: TGCAGTGCTGTGCCCCAAGCGAACACAGATACGCAGTATTTT. Its translation is CSAVPQANTDTQYF.

The chain has TRBV11-1 and TRBJ2-1; TRBD2 agrees at 16 bases. Unmatched junction bases numbered 7, after V lost 5 bases and J lost 9 bases. The CDR3 is 16 amino acids. CDR1 is SGHAT and CDR2 is FQDESV in the germline V gene (reference sequence). CDR3 in amino acids: CASSLLGLAGGGEQFF. The CDR3 region has the DNA TGTGCCAGCAGCCTCCTGGGACTAGCGGGAGGGGGTGAGCAGTTCTTC.

This clonotype is medium-sized (0.01 to 0.1%) within its sample. CDR3 loop: CAISESGQTDTQYF. In DNA form, the CDR3 reads TGTGCCATCAGTGAGTCTGGACAAACAGATACGCAGTATTTT. V is TRBV10-3 and J is TRBJ2-3; tentative D call: TRBD1 (5 bases). Trimming removed 0 bases at V and 3 bases at J, with 7 bases between. The length of the CDR3 is 14 residues. Germline CDR1 ENHRY, CDR2 SYGVKD.

This clonotype is classed as medium-sized. V usage is TRBV12-3 or TRBV12-4 and J usage is TRBJ2-3; D remains ambiguous. The V end was cut by 1 base, the J end by 4 bases, with 9 bases between. There are 14 residues in the CDR3. The CDR3, as DNA: TGTGCCAGCAGTTTAGGGCCAGTGGCAGATACGCAGTATTTT. Translated, it gives CASSLGPVADTQYF.

This clonotype is judged medium-sized. This rearrangement joins TRBV18 to TRBJ1-4; D is possibly TRBD1 (6 bases). The V end lost 4 bases, the J end lost 6 bases, and 12 bases lay between the germline ends. The CDR3 extends over 14 amino acids. Germline V gene data show CDR1 as KGHSH and CDR2 as LQKENI. CDR3 in amino acids: CASSLQGGDEKLFF. In DNA form, the CDR3 reads TGTGCCAGCTCACTACAGGGAGGAGATGAAAAACTGTTTTTT.

This clonotype was observed once. V gene TRBV29-1 combines with J gene TRBJ2-4, with TRBD2 matching 7 bases. The CDR3 spans 12 residues. The J segment lost 7 bases and the V segment lost 7 bases, leaving 7 bases of the junction unmatched. The V gene's germline CDR1 is SQVTM and CDR2 ANQGSEA. The CDR3 DNA is TGCAGCGCCCGGGGGGAGCGGAACATTCAGTACTTC. Translated, it gives CSARGERNIQYF.

This clonotype is medium-sized in the sample. The chain employs TRBV29-1 and TRBJ1-1; 8 bases map to TRBD1. Germline CDR1 SQVTM, CDR2 ANQGSEA. V lost 3 bases and J lost 5; bases outside the gene matches: 8. The CDR3 consists of 14 residues. CDR3 nucleotide sequence: TGCAGCGTTGAGGTCAGGGGGCAATGGACTGAAGCTTTCTTT. Translated: CSVEVRGQWTEAFF.

This clonotype was detected only a few times. This chain joins TRBV6-2 or TRBV6-3 and TRBJ1-1, with D possibly being TRBD1 (5 bases). Germline assignment: CDR1 MNHEY and CDR2 SVGEGT. V lost 0 bases to trimming and J lost 5 bases, with 10 bases between them. This CDR3 has 14 residues. The CDR3 region has the DNA TGTGCCAGCAGTTACTCGAGGGGTGGAACTGAAGCTTTCTTT. Amino acids: CASSYSRGGTEAFF.

This clonotype is labeled as medium-sized (0.01 to 0.1%). The rearrangement links TRBV29-1 to TRBJ1-1; the D is unclear. The germline V and J ends were trimmed by 6 bases and 0 bases, with 11 bases remaining between them. Germline V gene data show CDR1 as SQVTM and CDR2 as ANQGSEA. The CDR3 has 13 residues. The CDR3 region is CSVRGHMNTEAFF. In nucleotides, the CDR3 is TGCAGCGTCCGTGGTCACATGAACACTGAAGCTTTCTTT.

By its share, this clonotype is medium-sized. The chain is built from TRBV15 and TRBJ1-1; a weak D match, TRBD1 (6 bases). This CDR3 has 15 amino acids. Looked up from germline, CDR1 is LNHNV and CDR2 is YYDKDF (reference sequence). Trimming took 2 bases from V and 4 from J, leaving 14 bases between them. The CDR3 reads CATSRYRDGSTEAFF. CDR3 in DNA: TGTGCCACCAGCAGATACAGGGATGGTAGCACTGAAGCTTTCTTT. The variable domain in full, with the rest retrieved from reference TRBV15 and TRBJ1-1, is DAMVIQNPRYQVTQFGKPVTLSCSQTLNHNVMYWYQQKSSQAPKLLFHYYDKDFNNEADTPDNFQSRRPNTSFCFLDIRSPGLGDTAMYLCATSRYRDGSTEAFFGQGTRLTVV.

In this sample, this clonotype is medium-sized (0.01 to 0.1%). This rearrangement joins TRBV30 to TRBJ2-3; D may be TRBD1 (6 bases). The germline CDR1 and CDR2 sequences are GTSNPN and SVGIG (reference sequence). The CDR3 is made up of 13 amino acids. Trimming shortened V by 8 bases and J by 3 bases, and 15 bases separated the two germline ends. The CDR3 reads CARNRVGTDTQYF. The CDR3 DNA reads as TGTGCCCGCAACAGGGTGGGGACAGATACGCAGTATTTT.

This clonotype was counted only a few times. The chain recombines TRBV10-3 with TRBJ1-5; 8 nucleotides agree with TRBD1. This CDR3 has 16 amino acids. Trimming took 2 bases from V and 11 from J; bases not matched to a gene: 14. CDR1 and CDR2 from the germline V gene are ENHRY and SYGVKD. The CDR3 DNA follows: TGTGCCATCAGTGAGAACCCCACAGGGGGGGTGGGAGCCCAGCATTTT. It codes for CAISENPTGGVGAQHF.

This clonotype occurred a few times. This rearrangement joins TRBV6-5 to TRBJ2-1, with 8 bases identical to TRBD2. The CDR3 runs 13 residues. The germline V gene has CDR1 MNHEY and CDR2 SVGAGI. The trim removed 11 bases at V and 2 bases at J, leaving 5 bases unmatched. CDR3 DNA sequence: TGTGCCGCCCGGGGGGGCACCTACAATGAGCAGTTCTTC. Translating gives CAARGGTYNEQFF.

This clonotype rates as medium-sized. The chain combines TRBV15 with TRBJ2-1; no definite D call. CDR3 length: 15 amino acids. Germline V gene data show CDR1 as LNHNV and CDR2 as YYDKDF (reference sequence). Trimming removed 0 bases at V and 9 bases at J, with 15 bases between. In nucleotides, the CDR3 is TGTGCCACCAGCAGAGATAAAGTACAAGGTGGTGAGCAGTTCTTC. This codes for CATSRDKVQGGEQFF.

This clonotype came up a few times. The rearrangement uses TRBV6-2 or TRBV6-3 and TRBJ1-1; TRBD1 matches at 7 bases. The CDR3 extends over 15 amino acids. Trimming cost V 6 bases and J 0 bases; bases outside gene matches: 7. Germline assignment: CDR1 MNHEY and CDR2 SVGEGT. The chain's CDR3 is CASRLSGGMNTEAFF. The DNA of the CDR3 is TGTGCCAGCAGACTATCAGGGGGGATGAACACTGAAGCTTTCTTT.